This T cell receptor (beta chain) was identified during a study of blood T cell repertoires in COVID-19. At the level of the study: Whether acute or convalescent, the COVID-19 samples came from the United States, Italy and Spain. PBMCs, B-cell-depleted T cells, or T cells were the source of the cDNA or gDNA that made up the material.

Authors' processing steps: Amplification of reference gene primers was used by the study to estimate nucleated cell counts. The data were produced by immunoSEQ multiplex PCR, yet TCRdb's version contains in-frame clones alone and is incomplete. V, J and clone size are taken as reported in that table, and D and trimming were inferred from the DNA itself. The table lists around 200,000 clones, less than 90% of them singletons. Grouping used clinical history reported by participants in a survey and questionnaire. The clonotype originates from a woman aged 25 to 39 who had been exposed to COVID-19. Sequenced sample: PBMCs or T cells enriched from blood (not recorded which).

CDR3 nucleotides: TGTGCCAGCAGCCCTAGCGGGGGGCACTACGAGCAGTACTTC. Translation gives CASSPSGGHYEQYF. The chain couples TRBV7-2 to TRBJ2-7, with 11 nucleotides matching TRBD2. The V gene's germline CDR1 is SGHTA and CDR2 FQGNSA. The junction had 3 bases not matched to a gene; V was cut back by 5 bases and J by 3 bases. The CDR3 sequence is 14 residues long.